One sample yielded the 13 T cell receptor beta chains listed below, sequenced in a study of neurological immune-mediated disorders. MiXCR, run by TCRdb on the 5' RACE reads, gives a single entry per CDR3 protein. The repertoire holds tens of thousands of distinct CDR3 sequences, 10% to 13% seen once, with about 1.8% in the top ten. The sample taken for sequencing was PBMCs. The receptors stem from a man aged 35 to 55 in good health.

In this sample, this clonotype turned up many times. CDR3 amino acids: CASSLGLNTGELFF. The CDR3 nucleotides are TGTGCCAGCAGCTTGGGACTGAACACCGGGGAGCTGTTTTTT. The rearrangement joins TRBV7-3 to TRBJ2-2; D perhaps matches TRBD2 (6 bases). The CDR3 extends over 14 amino acids. Per germline, CDR1 SGHTA and CDR2 FQGTGA. V lost 3 bases to trimming and J lost 1 base, with 6 bases between them.

This clonotype came up many times. The chain couples TRBV7-8 to TRBJ2-3; a possible D gene is TRBD1 (5 bases). Germline-derived CDR1 and CDR2 are SGHVS and FQNEAQ. V lost 1 base, J lost 3 bases, and 11 bases lay in between. This CDR3 region has 15 residues. In DNA, the CDR3 is TGTGCCAGCAGCTTAGTTCCAGGGTGGACAGATACGCAGTATTTT. Amino acids: CASSLVPGWTDTQYF.

This clonotype was seen many times. CDR3 DNA: TGCAGTGCTAGAGACCGGGACTTTTACACCGGGGAGCTGTTTTTT. Its translation is CSARDRDFYTGELFF. The chain combines TRBV20-1 with TRBJ2-2, with TRBD2 as a possible D gene (6 bases). The germline V and J ends were trimmed by 0 bases and 3 bases, with 11 bases remaining between them. CDR3 length: 15 amino acids. Germline CDR1 is DFQATT and CDR2 is SNEGSKA (reference sequence).

The sample holds many counts of this clonotype. V gene TRBV20-1 combines with J gene TRBJ2-7; D remains ambiguous. The CDR3 contains 14 residues. V was clipped by 2 bases and J by 0 bases, with 11 bases between them. The germline V gene encodes CDR1 DFQATT and CDR2 SNEGSKA (reference sequence). Written as DNA, the CDR3 is TGCAGTGCTAGATTAGTAGGGCTCTCCTACGAGCAGTACTTC. The encoded protein is CSARLVGLSYEQYF.

At least ten counts were recorded for this clonotype. The V call is TRBV5-1, the J call TRBJ1-5; D is perhaps TRBD1 (6 bases). The CDR3 loop spans 15 amino acids. Trimming left V 4 bases short and J 6 bases short, with 17 bases between. Germline CDR1 and CDR2: SGHRS and YFSETQ. CDR3 in DNA: TGCGCCAGCAGCCCTGGAGGGGGGGAAGGTCAGCCCCAGCATTTT. This gives the protein CASSPGGGEGQPQHF.

A word on this clonotype: The junction departs from the called germline gene at one end, perhaps through a read error. The chain uses TRBV9 and TRBJ2-1; no clear D. The length of the CDR3 is 14 residues. CDR1 and CDR2 from the germline V gene are SGDLS and YYNGEE. The CDR3 region has the DNA TGTGCCATCAGCCGGGTAGTCTCCTACAATGAGCAGTTCTTC. Residues: CAISRVVSYNEQFF. Looking up the rest from reference TRBV9 and TRBJ2-1 gives the full variable domain: DSGVTQTPKHLITATGQRVTLRCSPRSGDLSVYWYQQSLDQGLQFLIQYYNGEERAKGNILERFSAQQFPDLHSELNLSSLELGDSALYFCAISRVVSYNEQFFGPGTRLTVL.

This clonotype was seen repeatedly, ten times or more. This chain joins TRBV6-6 and TRBJ2-1, with D perhaps TRBD2 (7 bases). Germline-derived CDR1 and CDR2 are MNHNY and SVGAGI (reference sequence). V dropped 5 bases and J dropped 7 bases, with 15 bases sitting between them. The CDR3 contains 14 residues. The CDR3 here is CASSPRGRGNEQFF. The CDR3 bases are TGTGCCAGCAGTCCAAGGGGGAGGGGAAATGAGCAGTTCTTC.

This clonotype was seen only a few times. The genes are TRBV6-2 or TRBV6-3 and TRBJ2-1; 7 bases fit TRBD2. The CDR3 extends over 18 amino acids. Looked up from germline, CDR1 is MNHEY and CDR2 is SVGEGT. After removal of 4 bases from V and 7 bases from J, the junction contained 19 bases not matched to a gene. The CDR3 sequence is CASSFSSPLAGAGNEQFF. Written as DNA, the CDR3 is TGTGCCAGCAGTTTCTCATCCCCCTTAGCGGGTGCCGGTAATGAGCAGTTCTTC.

This clonotype was picked up many times. The V call is TRBV10-1, the J call TRBJ2-5, with TRBD2 as a possible D gene (5 bases). The V end was cut by 2 bases, the J end by 2 bases, with 9 bases between. Germline lookup yields CDR1 WNHNN and CDR2 SYGVQD (reference sequence). The CDR3 extends over 14 amino acids. CDR3 nucleotides: TGCGCCAGCAGTGAGCTGACGGGACAAGAGACCCAGTACTTC. Translating it yields CASSELTGQETQYF.

This clonotype has ten or more counts. The chain carries TRBV29-1 and TRBJ1-1, with D possibly being TRBD1 (6 bases). The V gene's germline CDR1 is SQVTM and CDR2 ANQGSEA. Trimming shortened V by 3 bases and J by 3 bases, and 14 bases separated the two germline ends. CDR3 length: 14 residues. In nucleotides, the CDR3 is TGCAGCGTTGATTCGGGGGCGGGGTACACTGAAGCTTTCTTT. As protein: CSVDSGAGYTEAFF.

The table lists this clonotype with many counts. The rearrangement uses TRBV2 and TRBJ2-3, with 7 bases aligning to TRBD2. Trimming removed 3 bases from V and 0 bases from J; junction bases left unmatched: 3. The CDR3 is 15 residues long. The germline V gene encodes CDR1 SNHLY and CDR2 FYNNEI. This chain's CDR3 is CASSEAGESTDTQYF. DNA for the CDR3: TGTGCCAGCAGTGAGGCGGGGGAGAGCACAGATACGCAGTATTTT.

This clonotype has a count of ten or more. Here the CDR3 DNA reads TGTGCCAGCAGCTTCGGGACAGCGAACACTGAAGCTTTCTTT. Translating gives CASSFGTANTEAFF. The V gene is TRBV5-5, the J gene TRBJ1-1; 7 nucleotides align to TRBD1. This CDR3 has 14 residues. CDR1 is SGHKS and CDR2 is YYEKEE in the germline V gene (reference sequence). Germline trimming cut 2 bases from V and 1 base from J; bases unmatched to any gene: 2.

There are many counts of this clonotype. This chain links TRBV7-9 with TRBJ2-2; TRBD1 might be the D (7 bases). Germline assignment: CDR1 SEHNR and CDR2 FQNEAQ (reference sequence). The CDR3 contains 14 residues. V lost 10 bases, J lost 7 bases, and 19 bases lay in between. CDR3 bases: TGTGCCACTAGCGTGCAGGGGGGATACGGGGAGCTGTTTTTT. Its translation is CATSVQGGYGELFF.